The sample holds many counts of the clone carrying this T cell receptor beta chain. The record originates from a study of low-dose radiotherapy and immunotherapy resistance in tumors. Study information: Study patients were administered oral aspirin at 300 mg daily for four cycles from cycle 1 day 1.

TRAV- and TRBV-specific primers, spanning alpha and beta chains, primed first-strand cDNA. TCR amplification used 20 PCR cycles, a constant-region primer and a V-primer adapter. In TCRdb, the reads were re-called with MiXCR into one record per CDR3 protein. The table records 55,000 to 70,000 distinct CDR3 sequences, under 30% of them present only once. Time point defined: before trial treatment. The donors' regimen was nivolumab, ipilimumab, aspirin, low-dose cyclophosphamide and low-dose radiotherapy. Eligible patients bore advanced solid tumors devoid of tumor-infiltrating lymphocytes. Material: PBMCs, obtained before treatment. The sequence came from a male donor with prostate cancer.

The CDR3 nucleotides read TGTGCCAGCAGTGATGGGGGTTCCTACGAGCAGTACTTC. It encodes CASSDGGSYEQYF. The J gene is TRBJ2-7, the V gene TRBV2; D could derive from TRBD1 or TRBD2 (5 bases each). Germline assignment: CDR1 SNHLY and CDR2 FYNNEI. V was shortened by 3 bases and J by 1 base, with 7 bases between the two germline ends. The length of the CDR3 is 13 residues. The whole variable domain, filled in from reference TRBV2 and TRBJ2-7, reads EPEVTQTPSHQVTQMGQEVILRCVPISNHLYFYWYRQILGQKVEFLVSFYNNEISEKSEIFDDQFSVERPDGSNFTLKIRSTKLEDSAMYFCASSDGGSYEQYFGPGTRLTVT.